This T cell receptor beta chain was obtained from a study of cytomegalovirus exposure and HLA in healthy donors. The study's findings and limits: Upon later analysis, HLA-associated TCR beta chains proved more clonally expanded than other, equally common chains. After further analysis at a later stage, 16,951 TCR beta sequences were associated with HLA alleles at 0.05 false discovery rate. Common viral pathogens (according to a later analysis) appeared linked to several of the most significant clusters.

This CDR3 comprises 16 residues. Germline CDR1 GTSNPN, CDR2 SVGIG (reference sequence). V lost 2 bases, J lost 5 bases, and 11 bases stayed unmatched. Amplification used 60 Vbeta primers and 13 Jbeta primers. Authors' methods: In a later analysis, the count reached some 83 million unique TCR beta chains, with around 11 million shared. Repertoires were generated with immunoSEQ multiplex PCR, while TCRdb's copy carries only in-frame clones and drops some. The DNA gave D and trimming, while V, J and clone size come from that table. Of 35,000 to 40,000 clones in the sample, about 67% were seen once. As regards this clone: The antigen remains undetermined.

The sequencing input was PBMCs. This TCR came from a man between 25 and 39 years old in good health and CMV-seronegative. This sequence joins TRBV30 and TRBJ2-3; 9 bases are a match to TRBD1. This CDR3 reads CAWSKGDRDVGDTQYF. The CDR3 DNA reads TGTGCCTGGAGTAAGGGGGACAGGGACGTTGGAGATACGCAGTATTTT.